Shown below are 2 T cell receptor beta chains from a single sample sequenced in a study of Ad26.COV2.S vaccination and SARS-CoV-2 variants. Profiled with immunoSEQ multiplex PCR; TCRdb holds only in-frame clones, not every one. The sample records roughly 700,000 clones, 89% being singletons. Treatment specified: roughly 18 received Ad26.COV2.S at low or high dose, single or two shots; about 5 received placebo; per-sample allocation not given. Day 63 after the first vaccine or placebo injection was the time point for sampling. The sequences come from peripheral blood, collected in a trial of Ad26.COV2.S vaccine versus placebo. These receptors all come from a person aged 18-65 years who received the Ad26.COV2.S COVID-19 vaccine or a placebo.

Remarks on this clone: The sample contains more than one DNA sequence encoding this CDR3. The genes are TRBV12-3 or TRBV12-4 and TRBJ1-5; the D is unclear. This CDR3 is built from 13 residues. V lost 6 bases and J 0 bases, leaving 6 bases between the germline ends. The chain's CDR3 is CASSSYSNQPQHF. CDR3 nucleotide sequence: TGTGCCAGCAGCTCTTATAGCAATCAGCCCCAGCATTTT.

In its sample, this clone was seen many times. This chain connects TRBV7-6 to TRBJ2-3; 7 positions match TRBD2. V lost 5 bases, J lost 2 bases, and 10 bases stayed unmatched. CDR3 length equals 16 residues. Germline V gives CDR1 SGHVS, CDR2 FNYEAQ. CDR3 bases: TGTGCCAGCAGCAGTCCCGCCGGGACTAACACAGATACGCAGTATTTT. This encodes CASSSPAGTNTDTQYF.